This note documents a single T cell receptor beta chain sequence. Recovery among Cohort 3 donors was established by two negative PCRs, clearance, or symptom resolution. The sample originates from a study of blood T cell repertoires in COVID-19. As for the study in general: Samples representing acute and convalescent COVID-19 were sourced from the United States, Italy and Spain. Sources were T cells, B-cell-depleted T cells, or PBMCs; the material itself was cDNA or gDNA.

V gave up 7 bases and J gave up 3 bases; unmatched junction bases: 3. This CDR3 region has 13 residues. Germline CDR1 is SGDLS and CDR2 is YYNGEE. The table came from immunoSEQ multiplex PCR; TCRdb's copy has only in-frame clones and leaves some out. There are 130,000 to 150,000 clones in the sample; about 87% occur only once, and about 11% lies in the top ten. The V gene is TRBV9, the J gene TRBJ1-5; TRBD1 agrees at 8 bases. This sequence was found in a man in his fifties or sixties who had recovered from COVID-19. Sequencing input: PBMCs or T cells enriched from blood (not recorded which). The CDR3 DNA follows: TGTGCCAGCGGACAGGGAAACAATCAGCCCCAGCATTTT. Residues: CASGQGNNQPQHF.